This T cell receptor beta chain is from a study of human T cells and chemical hapten exposure (dated by TCRdb to the early 2020s). Regarding the study in general: For sensitization, 2% DPC in acetone was applied to a roughly 2 cm by roughly 2 cm area of upper inner arm skin. Alopecia areata with under or over 50% scalp involvement, alopecia totalis and alopecia universalis were represented in the patient cohort, which was mostly female. Blood for TCR sequencing was provided by twenty-nine alopecia patients at one to four time points (pre-sensitization, 2, 6 and 24 weeks). Patients additionally received weekly therapeutic DPC doses to the scalp throughout the approximately 25-week study period. Patient blood was sampled pre-sensitization (week 0) and at 2, 6 and about 24 weeks after DPC sensitization. The libraries were sequenced as a pool, and the TCR yield per sample differed mostly because of small variations in library volumes within the pool. In alopecia patients, the study followed how the peripheral blood TCR repertoire changed in vivo over primary and secondary sensitization to diphenylcyclopropenone (DPC), a hapten. Patch testing was performed on the upper back with Finn chambers containing 0.01% DPC, and the patch tests were scored after 6 days according to International Contact Dermatitis Research Group standards. What the research found in general, with its limitations: No change with DPC sensitization was found in the number of TCRs above 1 in 1000 frequency, and no evidence of global repertoire structure alterations was found. Significantly more large CDR3 similarity clusters were formed by expanded TCRs than by pre-sensitization or healthy control sets, consistent with antigen-driven responses. A positive correlation was found between the number of PT1 expanded TCRs and patch test score, with significance reached at thresholds 8, 16 and 32 but not 4. Because all patients had alopecia, a presumed autoimmune disease, the immune response of the patients might differ from that of healthy individuals. Repeated subsampling changed both the strength of the expansion versus patch-test correlation and the threshold at which the correlation became significant.

This clonotype was detected only a few times. Its recognized antigen is unknown. Base qualities are not at hand, and no much larger clone is one base apart. CDR1 is given as SQVTM and CDR2 as ANQGSEA, both from the germline V gene. From the cysteine up to the phenylalanine, the CDR3 has a length of 14 residues. Only the CDR3 portion is preserved as DNA: 42 bases, with reading frame beginning at the first base. Between the V and J ends, shortened by 0 bases and 6 bases respectively, the junction contains 13 bases. The time point label for this specimen denotes: patch test 3, about 24 weeks after DPC sensitization. The intended sense of this specimen's treatment or condition label: therapeutic diphenylcyclopropenone sensitization with weekly scalp DPC. Blood at each patch-test visit was drawn before the patch test was applied. Patients were considered eligible if aged 18 to 70, diagnosed with alopecia and deemed suitable for DPC therapy, and patients were excluded if pregnant. Unfractionated whole blood was collected in Tempus Blood RNA tubes, and total RNA was extracted from that blood.

Libraries came from RACE. Data came from a NextSeq 500. During library preparation, unique molecular identifiers were attached to individual cDNA molecules so that TCRs could be counted quantitatively and reproducibly. Each blood RNA sample was used to sequence both TCR alpha and TCR beta chains. Regarding the original processing steps: The median number of TCRs per sample was approximately 98,000, ranging from 23,224 to 690,600. The Decombinator software suite was used to annotate the V, J and CDR3 of the TCR reads. To make PS versus PT1 abundance plots, every sample was subsampled to the same number of TCRs (28,000). TCRs were defined as expanded if absent before sensitization and observed at least eight times at the 2-week time point. The public reads were run again by TCRdb, first through fastp at Q25 and then through MiXCR, and only productive beta chains were kept. Duplicate CDR3 protein sequences are folded into a single record with the most common DNA and genes. It is TCRdb's table, rather than the study itself, that gives the V and J calls and clone size. A total of 100,000 or so distinct CDR3 sequences appear in this sample, less than 45% of them only once. Of the sample, approximately 3% falls within the top ten clones.

The chain was built from TRBV29-1 and TRBJ2-3; the D gene is possibly TRBD2, with 5 bases matching. This receptor was obtained from a man in his forties with alopecia areata. Some clones in this sample may be carry-over from other donors' samples. Source: whole blood, taken in connection with sensitization to the hapten diphenylcyclopropenone (DPC). The DNA sequence is TGCAGCGTTGAAGAGGTCGGGGTGAGCGATACGCAGTATTTT. It encodes CSVEEVGVSDTQYF.